This T cell receptor beta chain was profiled in a study of sequential checkpoint blockade in melanoma (dated by TCRdb to between 2019 and 2020). Concerning the study at large: In a 1:1 randomization, patients received either first-line nivolumab then ipilimumab (arm A) or ipilimumab then nivolumab (arm B). Both trial sequences were followed by maintenance nivolumab.

As regards this clone: Its antigen is currently not known. No qualities accompany the bases; no much larger clone lies one base away.

Beyond this particular receptor, the publication reports: Validation of the response-prediction model combining TCR metrics and mutation burden is needed in larger, independent patient cohorts.

The treatment or condition label here, explained by the study, means: randomized to nivolumab then ipilimumab (arm A) or the reverse (arm B). None of the patients in the trial had previously been given DNA-damaging chemotherapy. Thawed PBMCs were sorted on a FACS Aria II flow cytometer to isolate live CD3+CD8+ cells negative for CD19 and CD56. CheckMate 064, a randomized, open-label phase II trial of sequential checkpoint blockade, was the source of the samples, all of which came from patients with melanoma. Leukapheresis was used to collect peripheral blood mononuclear cells, which were then purified with Ficoll-Paque and frozen in human serum with about 9.3% DMSO. Immediately after sorting, the purity of the sorted blood CD3+CD8+ cells was confirmed to be >98%, and DNA was then extracted. Relative to germline, V is 6 bases shorter and J is 0 bases shorter, with 9 bases between their ends. Measured from the cysteine to the phenylalanine, the CDR3 is 14 residues long. Only the CDR3 region is kept as DNA, spanning 42 bases read in frame from base 1. According to the germline V gene, CDR1 reads MDHEN and CDR2 reads SYDVKM.

TCRbeta CDR3 regions were immunosequenced from genomic DNA with the immunoSEQ Assay. Before high-throughput sequencing, genomic DNA was amplified using bias-controlled multiplex PCR. The study's own analysis went as follows. To quantify the absolute abundance of each unique TCRbeta CDR3 region, the sequences were collapsed and filtered. Clonality, defined as 1 minus Pielou's evenness, was calculated using only productive rearrangements. A previously published method was used to identify clones with significantly greater frequencies in on-treatment samples than in baseline samples. TCRdb took this table from immuneACCESS and kept in-frame rearrangements with V and J called. Such tables lack part of the clones; where checked against another copy, unresolved V genes explain under half of the gap, and the rest is unexplained. For V, J and clone size, that table is used; D and trimming come from the DNA. The sample profile shows some 31,000 clones; 75% to 90% of them were found once. Around 23% of the sample is held by the ten biggest clonotypes.

Sequences were derived from CD8+ T cells sorted from blood (inferred from file names), sampled from a patient given nivolumab and ipilimumab in sequence. Recombination connected TRBV28 to TRBJ1-5; there is no confident call for the D gene. The source is a human donor with melanoma. In nucleotides, the sequence is TGTGCCAGCAGAGAGCCGTATAGCAATCAGCCCCAGCATTTT. Its protein product is CASREPYSNQPQHF. When the CDR3 is completed using the reference TRBV28 and TRBJ1-5 genes on either side, the full variable domain is DVKVTQSSRYLVKRTGEKVFLECVQDMDHENMFWYRQDPGLGLRLIYFSYDVKMKEKGDIPEGYSVSREKKERFSLILESASTNQTSMYLCASREPYSNQPQHFGDGTRLSIL.